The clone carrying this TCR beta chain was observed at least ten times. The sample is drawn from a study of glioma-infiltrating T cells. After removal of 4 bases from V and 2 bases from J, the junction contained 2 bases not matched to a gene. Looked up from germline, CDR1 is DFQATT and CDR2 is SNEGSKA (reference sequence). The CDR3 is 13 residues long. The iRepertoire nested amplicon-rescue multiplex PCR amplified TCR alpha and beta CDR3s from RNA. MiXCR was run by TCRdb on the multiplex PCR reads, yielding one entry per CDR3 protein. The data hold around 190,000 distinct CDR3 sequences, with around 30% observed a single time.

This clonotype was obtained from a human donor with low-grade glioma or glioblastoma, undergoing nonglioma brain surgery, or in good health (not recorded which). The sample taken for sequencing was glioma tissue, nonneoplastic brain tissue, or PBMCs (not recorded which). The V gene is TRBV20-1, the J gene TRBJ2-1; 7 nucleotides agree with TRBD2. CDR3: CSATSGPYNEQFF. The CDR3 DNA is TGCAGTGCTACTAGCGGTCCCTACAATGAGCAGTTCTTC.